The T cell receptor (beta chain) under discussion was sequenced for a study of monozygotic twins with inflammatory bowel disease. For every donor, one blood sample of roughly 2.6 ml was drawn. There are 17 residues in the CDR3. CDR1 MDHEN and CDR2 SYDVKM come from the germline V gene. TCRdb reanalyzed the 5' RACE reads and collapses them to one entry per CDR3 protein, without DNA. The table counts around 140,000 distinct CDR3 sequences; 2% to 3% lies in the top ten. The sequenced sample consisted of blood. V gene TRBV28 combines with J gene TRBJ2-5; absent DNA, TCRdb's TRBD2 call cannot be checked. The source of this sequence is a human donor with ulcerative colitis or Crohn's disease, or a healthy co-twin of an affected twin (not recorded which). The chain's CDR3 is CASTPRGRGGQSETQYF.